A single T cell receptor beta chain is shown here with its context. This specimen comes from a study of blood T cell repertoires in COVID-19. Study-level background: Sources were T cells, B-cell-depleted T cells, or PBMCs; the material itself was cDNA or gDNA.

Seattle participants joined during active infection and were tracked over time. Sequencing was performed with immunoSEQ multiplex PCR; in TCRdb, only in-frame clones are kept and a portion is missing. The sample records about 120,000 clones, almost 90% being singletons. This TCR derives from a woman aged 55-69 years with COVID-19, enrolled during active disease. The sequencing input was peripheral blood.

The CDR3 DNA reads TGTGCCAGCAGCTTAACCCCCGGGGGGGCTCCAGATACGCAGTATTTT. Its protein is CASSLTPGGAPDTQYF. The rearrangement uses TRBV7-3 and TRBJ2-3; 8 bases are shared with TRBD2. The CDR3 consists of 16 residues. Germline trimming cut 0 bases from V and 4 bases from J; bases unmatched to any gene: 6. The germline gives CDR1 SGHTA, CDR2 FQGTGA.